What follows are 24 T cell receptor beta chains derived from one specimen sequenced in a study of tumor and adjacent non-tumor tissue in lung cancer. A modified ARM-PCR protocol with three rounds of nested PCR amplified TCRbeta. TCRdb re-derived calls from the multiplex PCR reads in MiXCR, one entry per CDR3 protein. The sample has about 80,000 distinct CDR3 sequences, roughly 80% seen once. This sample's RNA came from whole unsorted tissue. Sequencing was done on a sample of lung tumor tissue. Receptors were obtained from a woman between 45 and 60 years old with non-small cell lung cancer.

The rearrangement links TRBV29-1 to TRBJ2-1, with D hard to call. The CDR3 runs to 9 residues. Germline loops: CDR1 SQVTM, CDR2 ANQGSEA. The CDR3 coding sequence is TGCAGTTGGGGTGGGCCGGAGTTCTTC. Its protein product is CSWGGPEFF.

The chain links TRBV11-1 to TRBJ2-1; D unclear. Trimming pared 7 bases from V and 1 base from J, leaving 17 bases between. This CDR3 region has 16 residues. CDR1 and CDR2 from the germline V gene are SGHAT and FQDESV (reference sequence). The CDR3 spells CASNSSLSRSYNEQFF. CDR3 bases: TGTGCCAGCAACTCGAGCCTATCCAGATCCTACAATGAGCAGTTCTTC.

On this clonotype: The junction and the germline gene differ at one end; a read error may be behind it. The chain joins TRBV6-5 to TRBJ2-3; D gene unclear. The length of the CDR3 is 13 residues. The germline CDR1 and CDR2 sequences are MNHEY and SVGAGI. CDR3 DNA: TGTGCCAGCAGCCCTGGTATGCCAGATGCGCAGTACTTT. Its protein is CASSPGMPDAQYF.

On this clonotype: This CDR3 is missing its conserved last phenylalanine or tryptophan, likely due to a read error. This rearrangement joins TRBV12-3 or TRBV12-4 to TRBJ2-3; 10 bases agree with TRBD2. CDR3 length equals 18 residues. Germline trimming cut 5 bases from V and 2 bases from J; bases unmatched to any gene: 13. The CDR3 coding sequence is TGTGCCAGCAGTACCACTCTAGGACTAGCGGAGTACACAGATACGCAGTATTTA. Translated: CASSTTLGLAEYTDTQYL.

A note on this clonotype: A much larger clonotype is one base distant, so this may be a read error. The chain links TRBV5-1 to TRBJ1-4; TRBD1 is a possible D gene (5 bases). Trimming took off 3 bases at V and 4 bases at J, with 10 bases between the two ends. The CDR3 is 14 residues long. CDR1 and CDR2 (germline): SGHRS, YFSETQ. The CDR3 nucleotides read TGCGCCAGCAGCTGGAGGGGCCATAATGAAAAACTGTTTTTT. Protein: CASSWRGHNEKLFF. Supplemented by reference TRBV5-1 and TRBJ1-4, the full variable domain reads KAGVTQTPRYLIKTRGQQVTLSCSPISGHRSVSWYQQTPGQGLQFLFEYFSETQRNKGNFPGRFSGRQFSNSRSEMNVSTLELGDSALYLCASSWRGHNEKLFFGSGTQLSVL.

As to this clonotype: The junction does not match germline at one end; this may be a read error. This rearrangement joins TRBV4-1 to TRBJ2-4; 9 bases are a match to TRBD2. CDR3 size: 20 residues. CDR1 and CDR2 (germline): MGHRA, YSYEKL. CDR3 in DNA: TGCGCCAGCAGTCAAGAGATGTGGCGGGAGGGCTCCGTAGCCAAAAATATTCAGTACTTC. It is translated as CASSQEMWREGSVAKNIQYF.

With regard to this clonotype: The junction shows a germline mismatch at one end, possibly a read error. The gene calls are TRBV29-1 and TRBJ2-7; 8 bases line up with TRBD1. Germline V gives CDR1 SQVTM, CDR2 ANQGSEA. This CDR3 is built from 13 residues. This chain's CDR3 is CSIGTGYAYKQCF. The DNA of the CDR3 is TGCAGCATCGGGACAGGCTATGCCTACAAGCAGTGCTTC.

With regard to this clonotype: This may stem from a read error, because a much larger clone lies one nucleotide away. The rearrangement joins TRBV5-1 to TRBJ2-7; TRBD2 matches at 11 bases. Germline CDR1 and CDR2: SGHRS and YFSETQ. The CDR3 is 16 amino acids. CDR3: CPSSLGLAELHYEQYF. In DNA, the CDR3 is TGCCCCAGCAGCCTGGGACTAGCGGAGCTTCACTACGAGCAGTACTTC. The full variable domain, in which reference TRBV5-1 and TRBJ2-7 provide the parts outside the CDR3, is KAGVTQTPRYLIKTRGQQVTLSCSPISGHRSVSWYQQTPGQGLQFLFEYFSETQRNKGNFPGRFSGRQFSNSRSEMNVSTLELGDSALYLCPSSLGLAELHYEQYFGPGTRLTVT.

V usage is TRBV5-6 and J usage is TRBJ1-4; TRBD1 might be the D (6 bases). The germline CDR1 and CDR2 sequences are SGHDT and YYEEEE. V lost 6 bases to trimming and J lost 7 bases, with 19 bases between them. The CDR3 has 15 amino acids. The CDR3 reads CASILLGGSAEKLFF. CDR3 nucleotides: TGTGCCAGCATCCTCTTAGGGGGTTCGGCTGAAAAACTGTTTTTT.

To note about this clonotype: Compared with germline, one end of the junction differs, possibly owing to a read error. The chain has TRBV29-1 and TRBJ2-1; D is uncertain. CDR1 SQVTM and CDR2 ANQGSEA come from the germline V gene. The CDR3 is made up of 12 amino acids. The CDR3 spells CSVLGSYNEQSF. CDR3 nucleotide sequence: TGCAGCGTTCTAGGCTCCTACAATGAGCAGTCCTTC.

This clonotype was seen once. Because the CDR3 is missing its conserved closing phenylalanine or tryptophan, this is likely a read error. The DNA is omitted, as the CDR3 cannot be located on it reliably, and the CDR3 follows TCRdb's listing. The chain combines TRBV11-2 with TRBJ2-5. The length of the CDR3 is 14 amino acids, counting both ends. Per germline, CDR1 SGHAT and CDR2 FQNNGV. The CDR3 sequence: CASSLHQLQETQYL.

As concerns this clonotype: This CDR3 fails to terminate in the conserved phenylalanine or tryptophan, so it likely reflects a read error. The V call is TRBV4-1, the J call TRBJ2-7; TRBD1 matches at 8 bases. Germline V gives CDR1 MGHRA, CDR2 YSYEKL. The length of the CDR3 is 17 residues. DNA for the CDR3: TGCGCCAGCACCCAAGAAAGGATTGGGACAGGCTTCTACGAGCAGTACTCC. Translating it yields CASTQERIGTGFYEQYS.

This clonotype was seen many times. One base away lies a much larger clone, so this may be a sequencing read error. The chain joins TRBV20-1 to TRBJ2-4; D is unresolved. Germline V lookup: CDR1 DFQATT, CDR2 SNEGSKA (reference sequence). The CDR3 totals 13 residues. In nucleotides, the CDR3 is TGCAGTGTCACAGATCGAGCCAATAACATTCAGTACTTC. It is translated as CSVTDRANNIQYF.

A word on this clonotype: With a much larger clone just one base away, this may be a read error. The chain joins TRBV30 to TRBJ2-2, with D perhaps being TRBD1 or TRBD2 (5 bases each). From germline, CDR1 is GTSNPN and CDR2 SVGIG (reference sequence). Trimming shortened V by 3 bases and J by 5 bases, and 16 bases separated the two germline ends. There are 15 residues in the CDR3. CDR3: CAWRHKGEKTGELFF. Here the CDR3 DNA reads TGTGCCTGGAGACACAAAGGGGAGAAGACCGGGGAGCTGTTTTTT.

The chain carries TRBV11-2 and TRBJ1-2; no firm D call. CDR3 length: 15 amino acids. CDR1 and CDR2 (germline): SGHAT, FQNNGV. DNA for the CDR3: TGTACTAGCAGCCTCGGACCCGTCCTTAACTATGGCTACACCTTC. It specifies CTSSLGPVLNYGYTF.

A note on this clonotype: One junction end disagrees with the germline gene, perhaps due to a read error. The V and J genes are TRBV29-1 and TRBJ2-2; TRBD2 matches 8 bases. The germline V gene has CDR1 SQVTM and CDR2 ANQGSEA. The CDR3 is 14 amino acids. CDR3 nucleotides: TGCAGCGTGGGGACTAGTGGTAACAACGGGAAGCTGTTTTTT. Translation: CSVGTSGNNGKLFF.

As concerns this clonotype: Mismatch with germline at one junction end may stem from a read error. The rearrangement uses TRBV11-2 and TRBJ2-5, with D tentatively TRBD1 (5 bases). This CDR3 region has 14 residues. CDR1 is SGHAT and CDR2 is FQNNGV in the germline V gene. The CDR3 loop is CASNPRTRQETHYF. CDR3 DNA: TGTGCCAGCAACCCCCGGACAAGACAAGAGACCCACTACTTC.

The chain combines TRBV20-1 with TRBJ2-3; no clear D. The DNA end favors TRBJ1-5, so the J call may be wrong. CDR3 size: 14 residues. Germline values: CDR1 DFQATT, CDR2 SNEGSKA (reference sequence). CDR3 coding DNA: TGCAGTGCTACCAGACTAGGAGACACGGATACGCAGCATTTT. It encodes CSATRLGDTDTQHF.

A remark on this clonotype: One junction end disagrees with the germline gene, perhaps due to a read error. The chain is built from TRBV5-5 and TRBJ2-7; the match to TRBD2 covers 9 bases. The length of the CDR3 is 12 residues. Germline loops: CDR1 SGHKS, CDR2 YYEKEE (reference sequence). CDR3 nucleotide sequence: TGTGCCAGCAGTTCAAGCGGGAGGATTTCGTATTTC. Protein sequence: CASSSSGRISYF. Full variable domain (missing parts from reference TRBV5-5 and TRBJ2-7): DAGVTQSPTHLIKTRGQQVTLRCSPISGHKSVSWYQQVLGQGPQFIFQYYEKEERGRGNFPDRFSARQFPNYSSELNVNALLLGDSALYLCASSSSGRISYFGPGTRLTVT.

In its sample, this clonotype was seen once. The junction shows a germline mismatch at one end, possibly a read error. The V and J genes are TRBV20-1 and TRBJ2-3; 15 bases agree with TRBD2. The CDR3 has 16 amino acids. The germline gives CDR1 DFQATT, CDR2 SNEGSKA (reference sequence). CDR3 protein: CSDTSGTSGRTDTQFF. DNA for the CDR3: TGCAGTGATACATCCGGGACTAGCGGGAGGACAGATACGCAGTTTTTT.

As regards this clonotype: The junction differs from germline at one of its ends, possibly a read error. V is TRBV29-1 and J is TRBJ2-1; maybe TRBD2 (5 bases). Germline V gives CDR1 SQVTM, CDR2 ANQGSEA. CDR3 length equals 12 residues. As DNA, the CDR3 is TGCAGGGTTGGGGATGGGAGCAATGAGCAGTTCTTC. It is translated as CRVGDGSNEQFF.

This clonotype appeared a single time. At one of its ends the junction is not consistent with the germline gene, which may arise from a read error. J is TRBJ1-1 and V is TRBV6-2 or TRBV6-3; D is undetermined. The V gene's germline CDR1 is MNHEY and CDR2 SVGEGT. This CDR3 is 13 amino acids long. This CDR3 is CANSYSENSETFF. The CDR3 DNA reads TGTGCCAACAGTTACTCTGAGAACAGTGAAACTTTCTTT.

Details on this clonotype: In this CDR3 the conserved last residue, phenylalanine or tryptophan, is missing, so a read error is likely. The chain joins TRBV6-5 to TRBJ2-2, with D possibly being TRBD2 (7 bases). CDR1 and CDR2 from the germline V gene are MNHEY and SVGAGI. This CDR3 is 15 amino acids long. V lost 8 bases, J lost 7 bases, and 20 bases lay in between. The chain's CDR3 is CASRRGGPSDGELFV. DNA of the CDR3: TGTGCCAGCCGAAGGGGGGGGCCGTCGGACGGGGAGCTGTTTGTT.

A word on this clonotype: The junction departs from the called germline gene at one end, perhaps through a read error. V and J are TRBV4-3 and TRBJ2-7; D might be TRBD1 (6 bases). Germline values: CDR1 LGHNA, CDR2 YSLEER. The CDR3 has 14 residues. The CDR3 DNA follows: TGCGCCAGCGGCCACACAGGGTTTTTGGACAAGCAGTACTTC. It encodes CASGHTGFLDKQYF.